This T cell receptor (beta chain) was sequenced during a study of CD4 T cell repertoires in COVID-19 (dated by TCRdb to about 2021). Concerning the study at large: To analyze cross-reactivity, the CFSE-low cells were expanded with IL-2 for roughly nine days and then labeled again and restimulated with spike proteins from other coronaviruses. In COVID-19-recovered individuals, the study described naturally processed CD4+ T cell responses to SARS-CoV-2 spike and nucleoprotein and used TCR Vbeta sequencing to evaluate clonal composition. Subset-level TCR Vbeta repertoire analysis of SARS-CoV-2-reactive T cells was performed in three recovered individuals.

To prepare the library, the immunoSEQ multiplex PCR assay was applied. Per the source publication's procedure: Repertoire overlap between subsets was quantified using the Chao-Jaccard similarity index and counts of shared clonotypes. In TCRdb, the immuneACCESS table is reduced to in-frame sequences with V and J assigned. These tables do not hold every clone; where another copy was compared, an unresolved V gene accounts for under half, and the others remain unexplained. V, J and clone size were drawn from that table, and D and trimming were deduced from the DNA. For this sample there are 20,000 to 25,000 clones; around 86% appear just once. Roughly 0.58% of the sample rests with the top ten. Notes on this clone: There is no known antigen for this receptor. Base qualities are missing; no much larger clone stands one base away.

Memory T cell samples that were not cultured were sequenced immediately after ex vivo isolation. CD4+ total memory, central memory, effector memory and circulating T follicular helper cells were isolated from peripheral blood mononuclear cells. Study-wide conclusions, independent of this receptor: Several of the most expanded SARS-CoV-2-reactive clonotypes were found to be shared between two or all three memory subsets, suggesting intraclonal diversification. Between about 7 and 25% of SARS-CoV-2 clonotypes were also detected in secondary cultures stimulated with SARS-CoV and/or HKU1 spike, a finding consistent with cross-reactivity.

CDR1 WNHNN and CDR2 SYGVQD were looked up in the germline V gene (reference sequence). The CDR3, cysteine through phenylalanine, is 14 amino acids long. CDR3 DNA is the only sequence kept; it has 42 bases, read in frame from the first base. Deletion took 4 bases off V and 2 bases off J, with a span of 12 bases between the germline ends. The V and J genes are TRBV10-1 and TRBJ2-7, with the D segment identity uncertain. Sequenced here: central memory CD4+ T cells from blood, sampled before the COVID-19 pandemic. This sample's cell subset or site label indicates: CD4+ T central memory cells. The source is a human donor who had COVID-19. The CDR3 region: CASSGGQNPYEQYF. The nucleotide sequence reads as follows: TGCGCCAGCAGTGGAGGCCAAAACCCCTACGAGCAGTACTTC.